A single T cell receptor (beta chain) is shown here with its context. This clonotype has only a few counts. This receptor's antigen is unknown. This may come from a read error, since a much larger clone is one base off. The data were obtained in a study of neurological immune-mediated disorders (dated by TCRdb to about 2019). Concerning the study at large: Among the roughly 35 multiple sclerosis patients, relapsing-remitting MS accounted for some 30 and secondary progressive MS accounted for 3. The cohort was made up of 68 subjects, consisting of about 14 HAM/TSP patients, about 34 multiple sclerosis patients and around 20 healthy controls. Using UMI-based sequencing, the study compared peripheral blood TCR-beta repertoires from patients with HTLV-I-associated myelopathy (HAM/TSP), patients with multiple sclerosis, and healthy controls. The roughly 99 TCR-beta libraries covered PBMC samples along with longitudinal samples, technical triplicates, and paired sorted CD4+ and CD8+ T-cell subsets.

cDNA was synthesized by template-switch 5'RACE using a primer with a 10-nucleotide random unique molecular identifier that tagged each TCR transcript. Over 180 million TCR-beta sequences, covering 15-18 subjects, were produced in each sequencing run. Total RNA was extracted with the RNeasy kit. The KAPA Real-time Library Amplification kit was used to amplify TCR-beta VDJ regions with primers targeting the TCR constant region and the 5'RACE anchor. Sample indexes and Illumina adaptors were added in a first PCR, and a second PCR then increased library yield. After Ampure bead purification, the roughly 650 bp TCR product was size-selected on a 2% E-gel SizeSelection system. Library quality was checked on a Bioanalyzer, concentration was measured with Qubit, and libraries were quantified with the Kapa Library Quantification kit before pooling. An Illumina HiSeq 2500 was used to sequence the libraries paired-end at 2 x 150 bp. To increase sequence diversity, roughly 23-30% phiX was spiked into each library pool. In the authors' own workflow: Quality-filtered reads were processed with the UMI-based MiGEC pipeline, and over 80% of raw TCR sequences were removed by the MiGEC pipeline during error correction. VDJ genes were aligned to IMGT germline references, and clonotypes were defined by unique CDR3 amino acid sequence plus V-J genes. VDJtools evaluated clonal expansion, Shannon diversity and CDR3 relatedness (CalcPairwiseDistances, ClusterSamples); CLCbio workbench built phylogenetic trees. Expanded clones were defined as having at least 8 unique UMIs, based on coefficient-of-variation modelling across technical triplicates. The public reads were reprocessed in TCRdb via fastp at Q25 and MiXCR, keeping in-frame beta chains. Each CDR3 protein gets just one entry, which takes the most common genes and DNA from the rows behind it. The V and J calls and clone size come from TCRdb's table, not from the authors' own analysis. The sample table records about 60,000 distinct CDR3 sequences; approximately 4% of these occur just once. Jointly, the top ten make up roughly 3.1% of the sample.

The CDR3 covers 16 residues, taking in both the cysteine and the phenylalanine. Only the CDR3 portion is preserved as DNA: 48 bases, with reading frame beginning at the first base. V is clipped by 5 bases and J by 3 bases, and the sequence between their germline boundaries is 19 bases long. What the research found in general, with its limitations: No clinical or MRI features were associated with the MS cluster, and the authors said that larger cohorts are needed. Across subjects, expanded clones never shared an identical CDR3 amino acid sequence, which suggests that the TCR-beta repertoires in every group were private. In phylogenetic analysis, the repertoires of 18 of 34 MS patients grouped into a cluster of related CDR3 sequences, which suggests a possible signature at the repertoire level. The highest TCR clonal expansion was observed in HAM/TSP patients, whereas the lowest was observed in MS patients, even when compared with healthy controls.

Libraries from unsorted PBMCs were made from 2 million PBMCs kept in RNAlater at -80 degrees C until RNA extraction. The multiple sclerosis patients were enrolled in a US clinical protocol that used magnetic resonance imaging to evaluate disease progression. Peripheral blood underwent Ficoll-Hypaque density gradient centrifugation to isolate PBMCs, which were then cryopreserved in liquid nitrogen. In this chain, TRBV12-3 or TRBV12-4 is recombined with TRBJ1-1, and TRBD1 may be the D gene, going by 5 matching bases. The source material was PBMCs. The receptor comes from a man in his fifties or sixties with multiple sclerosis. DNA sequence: TGTGCCAGCAGTCCCCACCCACAGGAGACCGACACTGAAGCTTTCTTT. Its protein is CASSPHPQETDTEAFF.